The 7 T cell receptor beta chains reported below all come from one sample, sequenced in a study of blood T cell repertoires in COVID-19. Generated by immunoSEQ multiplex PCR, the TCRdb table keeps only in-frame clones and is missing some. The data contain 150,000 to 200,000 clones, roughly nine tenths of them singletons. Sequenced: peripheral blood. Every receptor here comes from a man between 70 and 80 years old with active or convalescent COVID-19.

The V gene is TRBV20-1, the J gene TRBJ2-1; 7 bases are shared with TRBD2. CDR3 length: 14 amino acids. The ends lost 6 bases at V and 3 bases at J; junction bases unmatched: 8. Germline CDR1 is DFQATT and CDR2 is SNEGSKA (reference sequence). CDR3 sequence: CSASSSGHYNEQFF. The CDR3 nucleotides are TGCAGTGCCAGTTCTAGCGGCCACTACAATGAGCAGTTCTTC.

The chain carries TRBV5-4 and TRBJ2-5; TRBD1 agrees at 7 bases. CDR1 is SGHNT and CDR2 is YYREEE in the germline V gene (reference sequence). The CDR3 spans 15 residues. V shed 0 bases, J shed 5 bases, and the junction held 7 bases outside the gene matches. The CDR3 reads CASSLDDRVWETQYF. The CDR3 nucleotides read TGTGCCAGCAGCTTGGACGACAGGGTATGGGAGACCCAGTACTTC.

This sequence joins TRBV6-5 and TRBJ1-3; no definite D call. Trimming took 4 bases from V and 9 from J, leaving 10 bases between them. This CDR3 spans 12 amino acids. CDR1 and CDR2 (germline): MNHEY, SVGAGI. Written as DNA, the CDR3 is TGTGCCAGCAGTTTAGGTCCGGGCACCATATATTTT. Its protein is CASSLGPGTIYF.

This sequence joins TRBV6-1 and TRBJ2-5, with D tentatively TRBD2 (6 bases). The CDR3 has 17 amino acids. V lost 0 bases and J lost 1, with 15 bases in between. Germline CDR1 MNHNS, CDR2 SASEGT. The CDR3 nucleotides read TGTGCCAGCAGTGAAGCGATAGGAGGGCACGTCCAAGAGACCCAGTACTTC. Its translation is CASSEAIGGHVQETQYF.

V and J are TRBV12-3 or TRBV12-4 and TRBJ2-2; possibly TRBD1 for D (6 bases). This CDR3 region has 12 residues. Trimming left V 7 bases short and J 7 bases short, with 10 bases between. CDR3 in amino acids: CASNSGVGELFF. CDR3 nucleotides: TGTGCCAGCAACTCAGGGGTCGGGGAGCTGTTTTTT.

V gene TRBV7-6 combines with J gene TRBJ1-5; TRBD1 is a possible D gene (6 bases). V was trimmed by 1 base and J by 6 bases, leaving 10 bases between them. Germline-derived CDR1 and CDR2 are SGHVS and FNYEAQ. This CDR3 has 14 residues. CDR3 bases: TGTGCCAGCAGCTTAGAGACAGGTGCTCAGCCCCAGCATTTT. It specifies CASSLETGAQPQHF.

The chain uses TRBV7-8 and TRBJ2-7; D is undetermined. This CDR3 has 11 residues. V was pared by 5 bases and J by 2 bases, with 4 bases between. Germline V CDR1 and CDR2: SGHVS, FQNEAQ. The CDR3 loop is CASSPAYEQYF. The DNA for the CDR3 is TGTGCCAGCAGCCCCGCCTACGAGCAGTACTTC.